The 16 T cell receptor beta chains reported below all come from one sample, sequenced in a study of T cell repertoires in cytomegalovirus infection. Their antigens are not known. TCRdb fed the reads into MiXCR, producing one record per CDR3 protein. Among 570,000 or so distinct CDR3 sequences, approximately 40% were seen once, and the ten largest hold 48%. The sequencing used cultured PBMCs, collected from culture after CMV antigen stimulation. The receptors originated from a human donor in good health (CMV status not recorded). Some clones in this sample may be carry-over from other donors' samples.

This clonotype was counted at least ten times. The chain recombines TRBV12-3 or TRBV12-4 with TRBJ1-1, with D hard to call. V was trimmed by 6 bases and J by 4 bases, leaving 9 bases between them. The CDR3 covers 12 residues. The CDR3: CASSSPGTEAFF. As DNA, the CDR3 is TGTGCCAGCAGCTCTCCGGGCACTGAAGCTTTCTTT.

The table lists this clonotype with a few counts. This chain connects TRBV7-2 to TRBJ2-3; 12 nucleotides match TRBD2. Germline V gives CDR1 SGHTA, CDR2 FQGNSA. Trimming cost V 4 bases and J 9 bases; bases outside gene matches: 8. The CDR3 is 15 amino acids. CDR3 DNA: TGTGCCAGCAGCTCCACACTAGCGGGGGGCATAACGCAGTATTTT. Translation: CASSSTLAGGITQYF. Combining the CDR3 with reference TRBV7-2 and TRBJ2-3 gives the whole variable domain GAGVSQSPSNKVTEKGKDVELRCDPISGHTALYWYRQSLGQGLEFLIYFQGNSAPDKSGLPSDRFSAERTGGSVSTLTIQRTQQEDSAVYLCASSSTLAGGITQYFGPGTRLTVL.

This clonotype has only a few counts. The chain carries TRBV19 and TRBJ2-5; no firm D call. The V and J ends lost 4 bases and 3 bases respectively, with 24 bases between them. Germline CDR1 LNHDA, CDR2 SQIVND (reference sequence). This CDR3 is built from 18 residues. CDR3 sequence (DNA): TGTGCCAGTAGTACCGGGCTCTCCGCGGTATTAGCAAAAGAGACCCAGTACTTC. It encodes CASSTGLSAVLAKETQYF.

This clonotype has just a few counts. This chain uses TRBV10-3 with TRBJ1-1; D is unresolved. Per germline, CDR1 ENHRY and CDR2 SYGVKD. The CDR3 sequence is 13 residues long. V was shortened by 8 bases and J by 1 base, with 11 bases between the two germline ends. CDR3 nucleotide sequence: TGTGCCATCCAAATTCACGCGAACACTGAAGCTTTCTTT. The encoded protein is CAIQIHANTEAFF.

This clonotype was seen a handful of times. This chain links TRBV7-8 with TRBJ1-6; 9 nucleotides agree with TRBD1. This CDR3 has 14 amino acids. Germline values: CDR1 SGHVS, CDR2 FQNEAQ. The junction had 11 bases not matched to a gene; V was cut back by 5 bases and J by 15 bases. In DNA, the CDR3 is TGTGCCAGCAGCCACAGGGGGCTACTCCTCGGCCTCCACTTT. It encodes CASSHRGLLLGLHF.

V gene TRBV9 combines with J gene TRBJ2-5; no clear D. Per the germline V gene, CDR1 is SGDLS and CDR2 is YYNGEE. The CDR3 runs to 14 residues. The ends were cut back, 0 bases at V and 2 bases at J, with 8 bases in the middle. The CDR3 loop is CASSVAEQQETQYF. The CDR3 nucleotides are TGTGCCAGCAGCGTAGCGGAACAGCAAGAGACCCAGTACTTC. Together with reference TRBV9 and TRBJ2-5, the CDR3 gives the full variable domain: DSGVTQTPKHLITATGQRVTLRCSPRSGDLSVYWYQQSLDQGLQFLIQYYNGEERAKGNILERFSAQQFPDLHSELNLSSLELGDSALYFCASSVAEQQETQYFGPGTRLLVL.

The chain joins TRBV7-2 to TRBJ2-3, with 7 bases fitting TRBD2. The CDR3 has 18 residues. V shed 5 bases, J shed 2 bases, and the junction held 16 bases outside the gene matches. CDR1 SGHTA and CDR2 FQGNSA come from the germline V gene. In nucleotides, the CDR3 is TGTGCCAGCAGCCTCCGAGCCCTAGCGGAAACGTACACAGATACGCAGTATTTT. It encodes CASSLRALAETYTDTQYF.

The chain couples TRBV20-1 to TRBJ1-5; D not certain. Germline V gene sequence: CDR1 DFQATT, CDR2 SNEGSKA (reference sequence). The ends were cut back, 2 bases at V and 4 bases at J, with 12 bases in the middle. The CDR3 is made up of 14 amino acids. The CDR3 here is CSARTDRANQPQHF. CDR3 nucleotides: TGCAGTGCTAGAACGGACCGAGCAAATCAGCCCCAGCATTTT.

This chain uses TRBV7-2 with TRBJ2-3; weak D call: TRBD1 (5 bases). The germline CDR1 and CDR2 sequences are SGHTA and FQGNSA. The CDR3 spans 11 residues. Trimming removed 8 bases at V and 6 bases at J, with 9 bases between. For the CDR3, the DNA is TGTGCCAGCGCCTCAGGGGATACGCAGTATTTT. This encodes CASASGDTQYF.

V and J are TRBV5-5 and TRBJ1-1; 7 nucleotides align to TRBD1. The CDR3 contains 14 residues. V lost 4 bases, J lost 4 bases, and 7 bases stayed unmatched. Germline lookup yields CDR1 SGHKS and CDR2 YYEKEE (reference sequence). The CDR3 nucleotides are TGTGCCAGCAGCGTACAGGGGAGGGCCACTGAAGCTTTCTTT. Amino acids: CASSVQGRATEAFF.

Only one count was recorded for this clonotype. The rearrangement links TRBV7-6 to TRBJ2-7, with D unclear. CDR1 and CDR2 from the germline V gene are SGHVS and FNYEAQ. With 1 base removed from V and 4 bases from J, the gap between germline ends came to 14 bases. The CDR3 consists of 15 residues. The CDR3 is CASSLGPGHRYEQYF. CDR3 coding DNA: TGTGCCAGCAGCTTAGGTCCGGGTCACCGTTACGAGCAGTACTTC.

The V and J genes are TRBV12-3 or TRBV12-4 and TRBJ2-7; 7 nucleotides line up with TRBD1. The CDR3 length is 14 residues. The V segment lost 1 base and the J segment 7 bases; nucleotides outside the gene matches: 7. The CDR3 nucleotides read TGTGCCAGCAGTTTAGGGACAGGCCAGAGAGAGCAGTACTTC. Amino acids: CASSLGTGQREQYF.

This clonotype was observed a few times. The chain links TRBV15 to TRBJ2-1; unclear D gene. V was shortened by 5 bases and J by 1 base, with 12 bases between the two germline ends. CDR3 length: 15 amino acids. Per germline, CDR1 LNHNV and CDR2 YYDKDF (reference sequence). This CDR3 is CATSPPLVSYNEQFF. The CDR3 bases are TGTGCCACCAGCCCCCCTCTGGTATCCTACAATGAGCAGTTCTTC.

This clonotype was seen a single time. This chain joins TRBV14 and TRBJ2-1, with 11 positions matching TRBD2. After removal of 6 bases from V and 6 bases from J, the junction contained 7 bases not matched to a gene. Germline V CDR1 and CDR2: SGHDN, FVKESK. CDR3 length: 15 residues. The CDR3 coding sequence is TGTGCCAGCAGACCCATTAGCGGGGGGGCCAATGAGCAGTTCTTC. Residues: CASRPISGGANEQFF.

The CDR3 here is CASSPIIVDGNTIYF. In DNA, the CDR3 is TGTGCCAGCTCACCCATCATCGTGGATGGAAACACCATATATTTT. V usage is TRBV18 and J usage is TRBJ1-3; no clear D gene. The CDR3 has 15 residues. Deletions cut 3 bases from V and 3 bases from J, with 12 bases between. Germline-derived CDR1 and CDR2 are KGHSH and LQKENI.

The V and J genes are TRBV7-2 and TRBJ1-1; TRBD1 matches 7 bases. Germline V gene data show CDR1 as SGHTA and CDR2 as FQGNSA. V dropped 5 bases and J dropped 5; count of bases not matched to a gene: 11. This CDR3 has 15 residues. CDR3 sequence (DNA): TGTGCCAGCAGCGATAATCCAGGGGGTGTGACTGAAGCTTTCTTT. Its translation: CASSDNPGGVTEAFF. The full variable domain, completed using reference TRBV7-2 and TRBJ1-1, is GAGVSQSPSNKVTEKGKDVELRCDPISGHTALYWYRQSLGQGLEFLIYFQGNSAPDKSGLPSDRFSAERTGGSVSTLTIQRTQQEDSAVYLCASSDNPGGVTEAFFGQGTRLTVV.